This T cell receptor (beta chain) was obtained from a study of blood T cell repertoires in COVID-19 (dated by TCRdb to the early 2020s). Concerning the study at large: The collaborator samples originated in the United States, Italy and Spain and spanned the acute and convalescent phases of COVID-19. The samples were drawn from the first 160 participants of the ongoing ImmuneRACE study and from 1,200 or so subjects provided by 6 global collaborators. Where available, HLA class I and class II types were obtained from metadata supplied by the sample provider rather than from assay-based typing. The prospective study material was composed of cDNA or gDNA derived from T cells, B-cell-depleted T cells, or PBMCs. Subjects who had been exposed to COVID-19, were actively infected with it, or had recovered from it provided the deeply sampled blood TCRbeta repertoires that made up the dataset. Sample metadata almost always included a de-identified subject ID, COVID-19 status, age in years and sex. The repertoires were released in a freely available public database meant as a resource for research on the immune response to SARS-CoV-2. What the research found in general, with its limitations: The quantity of clinical and demographic metadata differed by source and by participant and was supplied without curation.

Collaborating institutions collected whole blood in K2EDTA tubes following their own protocols. Collaborator samples were shipped for TCRbeta analysis as frozen whole blood, isolated PBMCs, or DNA extracted from either sample type. Turning to this clone: Its antigen is currently not known. The sample holds no much larger clone one base away, and base qualities are not on file.

TCRbeta CDR3 regions were amplified from genomic DNA by means of the immunoSEQ Assay, a bias-controlled multiplex PCR. The source study handled its data this way. Nucleated cell counts per sample were estimated from amplification of reference gene primers within the assay. Sequence reads were collapsed and filtered to measure the absolute abundance of every unique TCRbeta CDR3 rearrangement. For each sample, productive Simpson clonality was calculated as the square root of Simpson's diversity index over productive rearrangements. The clones in this table, taken by TCRdb from immuneACCESS, are in-frame only. Not every clone is retained; where verified, under half of the shortfall comes from an unresolved V gene, and the cause of the rest is unknown. V and J calls and clone size are given by that table; D and trimming were obtained from the DNA. Here the sample has roughly 150,000 clones; over 75% occur a single time. The ten largest make up 40% to 55% of the sample.

V and J are trimmed by 6 bases and 0 bases, and the gene matches miss 4 bases of the junction. The CDR3, from cysteine to phenylalanine, totals 15 residues. Kept here is only the CDR3 DNA, which spans 45 bases and is read in frame from base 1. Reading the germline V gene gives CDR1 SGHTA and CDR2 FQGNSA. This sequence uses TRBV7-2 and TRBJ1-5; 8 of the junction bases match TRBD1. This clonotype originated in a human donor in a cohort sampled during active COVID-19. The sequenced sample was peripheral blood. CDR3 protein: CASRSTGGSNQPQHF. The DNA sequence is given as TGTGCCAGCAGGTCTACAGGGGGTAGCAATCAGCCCCAGCATTTT.